This T cell receptor (beta chain) was sequenced during a study of T cell responses to AZD1222 COVID-19 vaccine. This clone was detected only once. From germline, CDR1 is SQVTM and CDR2 ANQGSEA. V lost 1 base to trimming and J lost 2 bases, with 13 bases between them. The CDR3 has 15 residues. Repertoires were generated with immunoSEQ multiplex PCR, while TCRdb's copy carries only in-frame clones and drops some. The table includes approximately 97,000 clones, less than 90% detected once. V and J are TRBV29-1 and TRBJ2-3; a weak D match, TRBD2 (5 bases). Sequences were derived from peripheral blood, sampled on day 0 of AZD1222 vaccination. This receptor was identified in an adult in good health. CDR3 loop: CSVEGSGGLTDTQYF. CDR3 sequence (DNA): TGCAGCGTTGAAGGATCGGGTGGACTCACAGATACGCAGTATTTT.